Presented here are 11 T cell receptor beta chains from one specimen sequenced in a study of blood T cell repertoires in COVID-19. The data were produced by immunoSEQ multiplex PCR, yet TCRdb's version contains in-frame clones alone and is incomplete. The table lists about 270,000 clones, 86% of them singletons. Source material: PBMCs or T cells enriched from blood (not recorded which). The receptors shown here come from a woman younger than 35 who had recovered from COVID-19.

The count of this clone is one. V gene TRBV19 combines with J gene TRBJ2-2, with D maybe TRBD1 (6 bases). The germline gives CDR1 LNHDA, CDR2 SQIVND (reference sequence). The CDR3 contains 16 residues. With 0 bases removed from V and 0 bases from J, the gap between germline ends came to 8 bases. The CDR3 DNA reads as TGTGCCAGTAGTATAGACTCAGGGGCGAACACCGGGGAGCTGTTTTTT. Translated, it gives CASSIDSGANTGELFF. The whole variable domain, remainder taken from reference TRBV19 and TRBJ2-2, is DGGITQSPKYLFRKEGQNVTLSCEQNLNHDAMYWYRQDPGQGLRLIYYSQIVNDFQKGDIAEGYSVSREKKESFPLTVTSAQKNPTAFYLCASSIDSGANTGELFFGEGSRLTVL.

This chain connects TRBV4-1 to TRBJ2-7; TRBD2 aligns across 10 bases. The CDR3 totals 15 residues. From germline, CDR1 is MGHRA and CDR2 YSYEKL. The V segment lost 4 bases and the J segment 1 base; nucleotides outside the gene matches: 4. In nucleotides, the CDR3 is TGCGCCAGCAGCCCACAGCGGGAGGGGTCCTACGAGCAGTACTTC. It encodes CASSPQREGSYEQYF.

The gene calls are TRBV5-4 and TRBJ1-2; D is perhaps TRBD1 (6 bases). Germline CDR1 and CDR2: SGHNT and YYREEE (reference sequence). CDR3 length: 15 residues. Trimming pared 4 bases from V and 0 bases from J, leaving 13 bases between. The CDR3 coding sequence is TGTGCCAGCAGCCTTGACAGGCGACCTAACTATGGCTACACCTTC. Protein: CASSLDRRPNYGYTF.

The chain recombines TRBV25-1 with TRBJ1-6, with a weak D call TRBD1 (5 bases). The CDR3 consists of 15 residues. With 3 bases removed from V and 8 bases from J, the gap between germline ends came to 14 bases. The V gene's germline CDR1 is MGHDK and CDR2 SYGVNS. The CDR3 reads CASSENPWGDSPLHF. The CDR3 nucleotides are TGTGCCAGCAGTGAGAACCCCTGGGGGGATTCACCCCTCCACTTT.

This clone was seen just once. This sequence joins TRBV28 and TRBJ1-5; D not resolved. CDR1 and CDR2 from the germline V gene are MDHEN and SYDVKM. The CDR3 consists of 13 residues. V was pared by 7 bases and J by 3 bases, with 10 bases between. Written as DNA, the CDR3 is TGTGCCAGCACCCCCGGGTACAATCAGCCCCAGCATTTT. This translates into CASTPGYNQPQHF.

The CDR3 loop reads CASSNGQFYEQYF. The CDR3 DNA reads TGTGCCAGCAGTAATGGACAGTTTTACGAGCAGTACTTC. The chain uses TRBV6-6 and TRBJ2-7, with D perhaps matching TRBD1 (6 bases). The CDR3 consists of 13 residues. The germline CDR1 and CDR2 sequences are MNHNY and SVGAGI (reference sequence). Trimming stripped 5 bases from V and 4 bases from J, with 12 bases between.

The DNA of the CDR3 is TGCGCCAGCAGCCGCCTATCGGGGTTAGATCAGCCCCAGCATTTT. Translation gives CASSRLSGLDQPQHF. The chain carries TRBV4-1 and TRBJ1-5; no firm D call. This CDR3 is built from 15 residues. Deletions cut 4 bases from V and 5 bases from J, with 15 bases between. Germline V CDR1 and CDR2: MGHRA, YSYEKL.

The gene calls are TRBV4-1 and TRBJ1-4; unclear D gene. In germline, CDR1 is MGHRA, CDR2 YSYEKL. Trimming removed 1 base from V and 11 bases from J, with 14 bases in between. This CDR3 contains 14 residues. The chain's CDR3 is CASSQVGEERKLFF. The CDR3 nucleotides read TGCGCCAGCAGCCAAGTGGGTGAAGAGAGGAAACTGTTTTTT.

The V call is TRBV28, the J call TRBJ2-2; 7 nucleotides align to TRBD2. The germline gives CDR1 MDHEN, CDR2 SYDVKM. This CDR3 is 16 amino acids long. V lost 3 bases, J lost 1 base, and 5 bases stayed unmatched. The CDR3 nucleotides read TGTGCCAGCAGTTTCCCTAGCGGACAGAACACCGGGGAGCTGTTTTTT. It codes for CASSFPSGQNTGELFF.

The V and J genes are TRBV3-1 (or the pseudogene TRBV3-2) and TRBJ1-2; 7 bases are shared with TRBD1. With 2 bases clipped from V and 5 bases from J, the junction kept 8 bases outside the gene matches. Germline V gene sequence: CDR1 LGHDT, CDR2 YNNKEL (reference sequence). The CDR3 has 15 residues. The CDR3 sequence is CASSQSVDRVYGYTF. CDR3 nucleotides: TGTGCCAGCAGCCAATCAGTCGACAGGGTGTATGGCTACACCTTC.

This CDR3 is CATSPRGTGPSEAFF. CDR3 DNA: TGTGCCACCAGCCCAAGAGGAACAGGGCCTTCTGAAGCTTTCTTT. The gene calls are TRBV15 and TRBJ1-1; D might be TRBD1 (6 bases). Germline CDR1 is LNHNV and CDR2 is YYDKDF (reference sequence). The CDR3 contains 15 residues. Trimming left V 5 bases short and J 6 bases short, with 19 bases between.